These 30 T cell receptor beta chains share one sample of origin, sequenced in a study of blood T cell repertoires in COVID-19. Assay: immunoSEQ multiplex PCR; the TCRdb copy retains only in-frame clones and omits some. The sample yields around 94,000 clones, approximately 86% seen once. The sample comprised peripheral blood. All receptors derive from an elderly man with acute or convalescent COVID-19.

The gene calls are TRBV27 and TRBJ2-2; D possibly corresponds to TRBD1 (5 bases). V lost 2 bases and J 2 bases, leaving 9 bases between the germline ends. The V gene's germline CDR1 is MNHEY and CDR2 SMNVEV (reference sequence). There are 15 residues in the CDR3. The CDR3: CASSLTRANTGELFF. CDR3 DNA sequence: TGTGCCAGCAGTTTAACCAGGGCCAACACCGGGGAGCTGTTTTTT.

The chain recombines TRBV28 with TRBJ2-7, with 8 bases aligning to TRBD2. The germline V gene has CDR1 MDHEN and CDR2 SYDVKM. CDR3 size: 17 residues. J gave up 7 bases and V 1 base, and 15 bases lay outside the gene matches. CDR3 bases: TGTGCCAGCAGTTTATTACCCCTCGGGGTAGCGGGAAATGAGCAGTACTTC. Protein product: CASSLLPLGVAGNEQYF.

This clone was found once. This chain uses TRBV30 with TRBJ1-2; D gene unclear. This CDR3 region has 16 residues. The V end was cut by 3 bases, the J end by 4 bases, with 21 bases between. The germline CDR1 and CDR2 sequences are GTSNPN and SVGIG (reference sequence). CDR3 sequence reads: CAWSADRKRRSYGYTF. The DNA for the CDR3 is TGTGCCTGGAGCGCGGATCGGAAAAGGAGGTCCTATGGCTACACCTTC. Complete variable domain (other parts from reference TRBV30 and TRBJ1-2): SQTIHQWPATLVQPVGSPLSLECTVEGTSNPNLYWYRQAAGRGLQLLFYSVGIGQISSEVPQNLSASRPQDRQFILSSKKLLLSDSGFYLCAWSADRKRRSYGYTFGSGTRLTVV.

This clone occurred a few times. The rearrangement links TRBV5-1 to TRBJ2-7, with D perhaps matching TRBD2 (5 bases). Germline-derived CDR1 and CDR2 are SGHRS and YFSETQ. There are 16 residues in the CDR3. Trimming left V 1 base short and J 2 bases short, with 16 bases between. CDR3 bases: TGCGCCAGCAGCTTGAGCCCCATAATGGAGGCCTACGAGCAGTACTTC. As protein: CASSLSPIMEAYEQYF.

This rearrangement joins TRBV27 to TRBJ2-7; TRBD1 might be the D (6 bases). CDR1 MNHEY and CDR2 SMNVEV come from the germline V gene (reference sequence). V lost 2 bases and J 0 bases, leaving 11 bases between the germline ends. The CDR3 spans 15 residues. The CDR3 DNA reads TGTGCCAGCAGTTTAAGACAGGAGAGCTCCTACGAGCAGTACTTC. It translates to CASSLRQESSYEQYF.

The rearrangement uses TRBV5-4 and TRBJ2-7; a weak D match, TRBD1 (6 bases). V lost 0 bases to trimming and J lost 2 bases, with 12 bases between them. From germline, CDR1 is SGHNT and CDR2 YYREEE (reference sequence). There are 15 residues in the CDR3. The CDR3 protein is CASSLVGRGPYEQYF. The CDR3 DNA reads as TGTGCCAGCAGCTTGGTGGGCAGGGGACCCTACGAGCAGTACTTC.

The V and J genes are TRBV7-2 and TRBJ2-7; the D is unclear. From germline, CDR1 is SGHTA and CDR2 FQGNSA. Trimming took 1 base from V and 1 from J, leaving 8 bases between them. There are 14 residues in the CDR3. CDR3 amino acids: CASSLGSDSYEQYF. In DNA form, the CDR3 reads TGTGCCAGCAGCTTAGGGAGTGATTCCTACGAGCAGTACTTC. The full variable domain, with the rest looked up from reference TRBV7-2 and TRBJ2-7, is GAGVSQSPSNKVTEKGKDVELRCDPISGHTALYWYRQSLGQGLEFLIYFQGNSAPDKSGLPSDRFSAERTGGSVSTLTIQRTQQEDSAVYLCASSLGSDSYEQYFGPGTRLTVT.

J is TRBJ2-3 and V is TRBV27; 7 bases fit TRBD2. From germline, CDR1 is MNHEY and CDR2 SMNVEV (reference sequence). CDR3 length: 14 amino acids. After removal of 1 base from V and 4 bases from J, the junction contained 2 bases not matched to a gene. The CDR3: CASSLYGLADTQYF. As DNA, the CDR3 is TGTGCCAGCAGTTTATACGGACTAGCAGATACGCAGTATTTT.

The rearrangement uses TRBV4-3 and TRBJ2-7, with 12 nucleotides matching TRBD2. Trimming cost V 2 bases and J 6 bases; bases outside gene matches: 2. Germline CDR1 and CDR2: LGHNA and YSLEER. CDR3 length: 14 amino acids. CDR3 sequence reads: CASSQLAGGAEQYF. Here the CDR3 DNA reads TGCGCCAGCAGCCAACTAGCGGGAGGGGCCGAGCAGTACTTC.

The chain joins TRBV27 to TRBJ2-1, with TRBD2 matching 14 bases. The CDR3 has 19 residues. Germline lookup yields CDR1 MNHEY and CDR2 SMNVEV (reference sequence). V shed 5 bases, J shed 6 bases, and the junction held 15 bases outside the gene matches. CDR3 nucleotide sequence: TGTGCCAGCAGTCCATCGGGACTAGCGGGAGCGGGCTACAGCAATGAGCAGTTCTTC. Residues: CASSPSGLAGAGYSNEQFF.

This clone was counted between two and nine times. The CDR3 DNA sequence: TGCGCCAGCAGCTGGGGCCAAGGGGGCACTGAAGCTTTCTTT. Protein product: CASSWGQGGTEAFF. This sequence joins TRBV5-1 and TRBJ1-1; possibly TRBD1 for D (6 bases). Germline V gives CDR1 SGHRS, CDR2 YFSETQ. With 3 bases removed from V and 4 bases from J, the gap between germline ends came to 13 bases. This CDR3 comprises 14 residues. The variable domain in full, completed from reference TRBV5-1 and TRBJ1-1, reads KAGVTQTPRYLIKTRGQQVTLSCSPISGHRSVSWYQQTPGQGLQFLFEYFSETQRNKGNFPGRFSGRQFSNSRSEMNVSTLELGDSALYLCASSWGQGGTEAFFGQGTRLTVV.

V is TRBV11-2 and J is TRBJ2-3; no clear D gene. Looked up from germline, CDR1 is SGHAT and CDR2 is FQNNGV. The CDR3 sequence is 12 residues long. V dropped 5 bases and J dropped 5 bases, with 8 bases sitting between them. The CDR3 loop reads CASSRGGDTQYF. The CDR3 DNA is TGTGCCAGCAGCCGAGGTGGAGATACGCAGTATTTT. Complete variable domain (other parts from reference TRBV11-2 and TRBJ2-3): EAGVAQSPRYKIIEKRQSVAFWCNPISGHATLYWYQQILGQGPKLLIQFQNNGVVDDSQLPKDRFSAERLKGVDSTLKIQPAKLEDSAVYLCASSRGGDTQYFGPGTRLTVL.

The chain joins TRBV27 to TRBJ2-1, with TRBD2 matching over 7 bases. The CDR3 has 15 residues. V lost 5 bases and J lost 10; bases outside the gene matches: 14. From germline, CDR1 is MNHEY and CDR2 SMNVEV (reference sequence). Here the CDR3 DNA reads TGTGCCAGCAGTCTCGGGACTACGGGGTTAGGGGAGCAGTTCTTC. Translation gives CASSLGTTGLGEQFF.

The chain is built from TRBV4-1 and TRBJ1-1; a weak D match, TRBD1 (5 bases). This CDR3 is built from 15 residues. V was shortened by 4 bases and J by 1 base, with 13 bases between the two germline ends. From germline, CDR1 is MGHRA and CDR2 YSYEKL. DNA of the CDR3: TGCGCCAGCAGCCGCTACCTAGGGGAGAACACTGAAGCTTTCTTT. It translates to CASSRYLGENTEAFF.

The V call is TRBV7-2, the J call TRBJ2-1; no definite D call. Germline lookup yields CDR1 SGHTA and CDR2 FQGNSA. The V end lost 4 bases, the J end lost 0 bases, and 7 bases lay between the germline ends. This CDR3 contains 14 residues. CDR3 nucleotide sequence: TGTGCCAGCAGCTCGCTGAGCTCCTACAATGAGCAGTTCTTC. Translating it yields CASSSLSSYNEQFF.

The J gene is TRBJ2-5, the V gene TRBV5-4, with a possible D match to TRBD2 (7 bases). V was pared by 6 bases and J by 2 bases, with 20 bases between. Germline V gene data show CDR1 as SGHNT and CDR2 as YYREEE (reference sequence). This CDR3 comprises 16 residues. The CDR3 region has the DNA TGTGCCAGCACCGAAAACGGGGGGCTAATGCAAGAGACCCAGTACTTC. It encodes CASTENGGLMQETQYF.

The chain combines TRBV5-3 with TRBJ1-1; D gene ambiguous. TRBV5-3 counts as an open reading frame of uncertain function. The CDR3 runs to 12 residues. V was trimmed by 1 base and J by 5 bases, leaving 6 bases between them. CDR3 amino acids: CARSLQETEAFF. As DNA, the CDR3 is TGTGCCAGAAGCTTGCAGGAAACTGAAGCTTTCTTT.

The CDR3 region is CASTATGGAYEQYF. The CDR3 DNA reads as TGCGCCAGTACCGCGACAGGGGGGGCCTACGAGCAGTACTTC. This chain uses TRBV5-1 with TRBJ2-7, with 9 bases identical to TRBD1. Trimming cost V 8 bases and J 2 bases; bases outside gene matches: 8. The CDR3 has 14 residues. Germline loops: CDR1 SGHRS, CDR2 YFSETQ.

The chain uses TRBV21-1 and TRBJ1-1; the D segment call TRBD1 is taken from the table without a DNA check. TRBV21-1 is a known pseudogene. The CDR3 has 13 amino acids. In DNA, the CDR3 is TGTGCCAGCAGCAAAGTCGGGACAGGGAAAGCTTTCTTT. It codes for CASSKVGTGKAFF.

This clone was counted a single time. V is TRBV6-6 and J is TRBJ2-3, with D tentatively TRBD1 (5 bases). The length of the CDR3 is 12 residues. V shed 6 bases and J shed 8 bases, with 12 bases lying between them. CDR1 and CDR2 (germline): MNHNY, SVGAGI (reference sequence). The CDR3 here is CASSPRAATQYF. The CDR3 DNA reads as TGTGCCAGCAGCCCCAGGGCGGCTACGCAGTATTTT.

The sample holds a few counts of this clone. The chain uses TRBV10-3 and TRBJ1-2, with 8 bases that match TRBD1. CDR3 size: 13 residues. V lost 6 bases and J lost 4; bases outside the gene matches: 4. CDR1 ENHRY and CDR2 SYGVKD come from the germline V gene. CDR3 nucleotides: TGTGCCATCAGCCCGACAGGGGCCTATGGCTACACCTTC. It specifies CAISPTGAYGYTF.

In regard to this clone: An end of the junction differs from the germline gene, which may be a read error. The CDR3 nucleotides read TGTGCTAGCAGCTTAGGGACAGGGTTTTTTAATGAGCAGTTCTTC. Amino acid sequence: CASSLGTGFFNEQFF. The chain is built from TRBV7-7 and TRBJ2-1, with TRBD1 matching 9 bases. Germline V gives CDR1 SSHAT, CDR2 FNYEAQ (reference sequence). The CDR3 is 15 amino acids.

The chain links TRBV5-1 to TRBJ1-1, with a weak D call TRBD1 (6 bases). The V end was cut by 3 bases, the J end by 2 bases, with 23 bases between. The germline V gene has CDR1 SGHRS and CDR2 YFSETQ. The CDR3 has 18 amino acids. Written as DNA, the CDR3 is TGCGCCAGCAGCTCACAATCAGGCAGCAGGACAGCAAACACTGAAGCTTTCTTT. Translated: CASSSQSGSRTANTEAFF.

The chain employs TRBV10-1 and TRBJ1-2, with D possibly being TRBD1 (6 bases). Germline assignment: CDR1 WNHNN and CDR2 SYGVQD (reference sequence). The V gene lost 6 bases and the J gene lost 3 bases, with 23 bases spanning the gap. The CDR3 is made up of 17 amino acids. The CDR3 loop is CASSLRSTGRPDYGYTF. The CDR3 coding sequence is TGCGCCAGCAGCCTACGATCGACAGGCCGGCCCGACTATGGCTACACCTTC.

This clone was counted a single time. The V call is TRBV6-5, the J call TRBJ2-7, with D possibly TRBD2 on 6 matching bases. Germline CDR1 MNHEY, CDR2 SVGAGI. The germline V and J ends were trimmed by 0 bases and 3 bases, with 12 bases remaining between them. CDR3 length: 15 amino acids. CDR3 coding DNA: TGTGCCAGCAGTTACTCGAGCCTAGCGTTCTACGAGCAGTACTTC. Translated: CASSYSSLAFYEQYF.

The chain has TRBV7-3 and TRBJ1-6, with D unclear. Looked up from germline, CDR1 is SGHTA and CDR2 is FQGTGA. This CDR3 spans 15 amino acids. With 2 bases removed from V and 5 bases from J, the gap between germline ends came to 10 bases. The CDR3 bases are TGTGCCAGCAGCTTAGCCGGGATGGATAATTCACCCCTCCACTTT. Protein: CASSLAGMDNSPLHF.

This chain connects TRBV27 to TRBJ2-7; 7 bases align to TRBD2. This CDR3 comprises 16 residues. V was clipped by 4 bases and J by 3 bases; unmatched bases: 12. The V gene's germline CDR1 is MNHEY and CDR2 SMNVEV (reference sequence). The CDR3 protein is CASSSLNRTRSYEQYF. Written as DNA, the CDR3 is TGTGCCAGCAGTTCCCTAAACAGGACTAGAAGCTACGAGCAGTACTTC.

This chain joins TRBV5-4 and TRBJ1-1, with TRBD1 identical over 7 bases. In germline, CDR1 is SGHNT, CDR2 YYREEE (reference sequence). V was pared by 0 bases and J by 9 bases, with 11 bases of the junction left unmatched. The CDR3 runs to 15 residues. The chain's CDR3 is CASSLDLGQEGKAFF. In DNA, the CDR3 is TGTGCCAGCAGCTTGGACCTCGGACAGGAGGGGAAAGCTTTCTTT.

This clone was seen just once. The chain recombines TRBV5-1 with TRBJ2-2; no clear D. The CDR3 is 15 residues long. The germline CDR1 and CDR2 sequences are SGHRS and YFSETQ. V was cut by 0 bases and J by 3 bases, with 9 bases left in between. CDR3 DNA sequence: TGCGCCAGCAGCTTGGAATTAGAAGACACCGGGGAGCTGTTTTTT. It yields the protein CASSLELEDTGELFF. The full variable domain, completed using reference TRBV5-1 and TRBJ2-2, is KAGVTQTPRYLIKTRGQQVTLSCSPISGHRSVSWYQQTPGQGLQFLFEYFSETQRNKGNFPGRFSGRQFSNSRSEMNVSTLELGDSALYLCASSLELEDTGELFFGEGSRLTVL.

The chain links TRBV5-4 to TRBJ2-5; 15 bases fit TRBD2. Per the germline V gene, CDR1 is SGHNT and CDR2 is YYREEE (reference sequence). The V gene end was trimmed by 3 bases and the J gene end by 5 bases; junction bases not matched to a gene: 11. The CDR3 spans 18 residues. The CDR3 reads CASSSDPGLAGGGETQYF. The CDR3 region has the DNA TGTGCCAGCAGCTCGGACCCGGGACTAGCGGGAGGCGGGGAGACCCAGTACTTC.